The entry below describes one T cell receptor beta chain. Its matching antigen is unknown. Germline V CDR1 and CDR2: SNHLY, FYNNEI. CDR3 length equals 14 residues. Trimming took 8 bases from V and 5 from J, leaving 18 bases between them. Since all of the isolated RNA was reverse transcribed, expressed TCRB transcripts were what got sequenced. Naive, central memory and regulatory T cell samples yielded around 3.6 million reads on average. TCRdb's copy holds only in-frame clones and misses some; the assay was immunoSEQ multiplex PCR. The top ten hold approximately 0.62% of the sample, which has about 180,000 clones, 10% to 15% seen once. These data belong to a study of beta chain features in type 1 diabetes. The wider study: Age, gender, cell numbers and subset yield matched between patients and controls. Study results and limitations: Any HLA type influence on TCRB rearrangement was left unresolved here. Highly expressing activated T cells could be over-counted with a cDNA template.

The sample comprised central memory CD4+ T cells from blood. The clonotype originates from a woman aged 18-35 years in good health. This chain uses TRBV2 with TRBJ2-5; D possibly corresponds to TRBD2 (6 bases). The CDR3 region has the DNA TGTGCCAGCCTATCCGGGAGCGGGTGGGAGACCCAGTACTTC. Amino acid sequence: CASLSGSGWETQYF.